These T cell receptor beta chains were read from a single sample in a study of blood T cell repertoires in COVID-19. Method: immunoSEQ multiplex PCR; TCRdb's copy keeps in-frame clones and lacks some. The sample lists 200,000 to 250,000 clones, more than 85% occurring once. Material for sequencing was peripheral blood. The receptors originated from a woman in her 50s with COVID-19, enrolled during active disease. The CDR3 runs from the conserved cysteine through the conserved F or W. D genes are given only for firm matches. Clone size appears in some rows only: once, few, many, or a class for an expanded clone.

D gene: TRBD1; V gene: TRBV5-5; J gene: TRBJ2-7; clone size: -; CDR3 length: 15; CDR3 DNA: TGTGCCAGCAGCATACAGGGGGCTAGGTTCTACGAGCAGTACTTC; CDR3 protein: CASSIQGARFYEQYF
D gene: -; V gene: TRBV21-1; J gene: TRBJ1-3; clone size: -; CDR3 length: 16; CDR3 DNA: TGTGCCAGCAGCAAAAGAGAGGGTACAGCTGGAAACACCATATATTTT; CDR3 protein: CASSKREGTAGNTIYF
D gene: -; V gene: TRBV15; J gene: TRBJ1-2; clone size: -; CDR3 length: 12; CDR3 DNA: TGTGCCACCAGCAGGGACAGCTATGGCTACACCTTC; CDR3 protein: CATSRDSYGYTF
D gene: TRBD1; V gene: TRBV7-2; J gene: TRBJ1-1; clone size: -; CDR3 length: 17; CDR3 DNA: TGTGCCAGCAGCTTAGTTAGCCTACGGGACAGGGGGACTGAAGCTTTCTTT; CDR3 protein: CASSLVSLRDRGTEAFF
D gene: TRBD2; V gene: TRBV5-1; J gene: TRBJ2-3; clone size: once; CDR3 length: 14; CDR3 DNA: TGCGCCAGCAGCTTGGGGACTAGTACAGATACGCAGTATTTT; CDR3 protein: CASSLGTSTDTQYF
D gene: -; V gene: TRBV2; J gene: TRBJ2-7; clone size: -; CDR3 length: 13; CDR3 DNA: TGTGCCAGCAGTTCCTTACCCGGGGACGAGCAGTACTTC; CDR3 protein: CASSSLPGDEQYF
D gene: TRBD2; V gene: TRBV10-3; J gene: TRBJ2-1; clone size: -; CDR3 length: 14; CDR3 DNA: TGTGCCATCTGGAGCGGGGGGCCCCTAAATGAGCAGTTCTTC; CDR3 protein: CAIWSGGPLNEQFF
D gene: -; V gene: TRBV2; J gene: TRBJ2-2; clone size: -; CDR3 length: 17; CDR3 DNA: TGTGCCAGCAGTGAAGCGGGAGAAGCTCGGGTCGGCGGGGAGCTGTTTTTT; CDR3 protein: CASSEAGEARVGGELFF
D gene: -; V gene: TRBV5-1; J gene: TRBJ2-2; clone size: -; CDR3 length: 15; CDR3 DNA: TGCGCCAGCAGCTTGGCCCAGGCCTCCCCCGGGGAGCTGTTTTTT; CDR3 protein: CASSLAQASPGELFF
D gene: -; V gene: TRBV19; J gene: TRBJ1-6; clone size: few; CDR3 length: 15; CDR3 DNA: TGTGCCAGTAGGACCCCGGGACAAAGAAATTCACCCCTCCACTTT; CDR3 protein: CASRTPGQRNSPLHF
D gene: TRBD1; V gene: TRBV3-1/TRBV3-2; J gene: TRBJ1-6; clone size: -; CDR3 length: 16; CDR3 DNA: TGTGCCAGCAGCCAAGATTCGGGGACAGGGAATTCACCCCTCCACTTT; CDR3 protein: CASSQDSGTGNSPLHF
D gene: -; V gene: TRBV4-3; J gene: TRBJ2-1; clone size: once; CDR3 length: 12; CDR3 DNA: TGCGCCAGCAGCCAAGACAGGCAGGATCAGTTCTTC; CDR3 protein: CASSQDRQDQFF
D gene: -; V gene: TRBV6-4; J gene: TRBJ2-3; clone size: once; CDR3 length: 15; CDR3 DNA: TGTGCCAGCAGTGACTCGGGCCAGGGAACAGATACGCAGTATTTT; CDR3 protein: CASSDSGQGTDTQYF
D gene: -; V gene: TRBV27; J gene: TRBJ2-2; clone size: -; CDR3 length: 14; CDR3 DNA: TGTGCCAGCAGTGATTCCTCAGGGACCGGGGAGCTGTTTTTT; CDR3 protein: CASSDSSGTGELFF
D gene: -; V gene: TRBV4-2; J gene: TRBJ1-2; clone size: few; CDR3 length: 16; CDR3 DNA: TGTGCCAGCAGCCAAACGACAGGCTTACTTAACTATGGCTACACCTTC; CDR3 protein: CASSQTTGLLNYGYTF
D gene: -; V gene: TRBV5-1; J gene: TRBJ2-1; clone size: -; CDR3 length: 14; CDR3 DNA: TGCGCCAGCAGCTTGGGTTCTGGAACGGGAGAGCAGTTCTTC; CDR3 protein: CASSLGSGTGEQFF
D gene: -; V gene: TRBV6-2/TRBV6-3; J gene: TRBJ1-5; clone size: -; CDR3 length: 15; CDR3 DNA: TGTGCCAGCAGTTACTCGGTATCGGGGATCGGGCCCCAGCATTTT; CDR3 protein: CASSYSVSGIGPQHF
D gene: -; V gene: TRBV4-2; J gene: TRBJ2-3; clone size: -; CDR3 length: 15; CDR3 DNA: TGTGCCAGCAGCCAAGAGGCAGGTGTATGGGATACGCAGTATTTT; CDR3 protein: CASSQEAGVWDTQYF
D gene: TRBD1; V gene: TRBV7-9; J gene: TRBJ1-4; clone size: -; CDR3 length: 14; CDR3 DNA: TGTGCCAGCAGCCTGACAGGGTATAATGAAAAACTGTTTTTT; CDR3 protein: CASSLTGYNEKLFF
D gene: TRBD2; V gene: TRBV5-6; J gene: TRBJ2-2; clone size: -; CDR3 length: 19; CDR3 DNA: TGTGCCAGCAGCTTGCGTCTGCTAGCGGGGGGGACGAACACCGGGGAGCTGTTTTTT; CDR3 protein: CASSLRLLAGGTNTGELFF
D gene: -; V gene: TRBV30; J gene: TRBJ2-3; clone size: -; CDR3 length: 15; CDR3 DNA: TGTGCCTGGAGTCAGAGAGGAGAAAGCACAGATACGCAGTATTTT; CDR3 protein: CAWSQRGESTDTQYF
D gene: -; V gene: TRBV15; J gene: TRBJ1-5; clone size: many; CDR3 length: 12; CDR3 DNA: TGTGCCACCCAAGGGGACAATCAGCCCCAGCATTTT; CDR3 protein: CATQGDNQPQHF
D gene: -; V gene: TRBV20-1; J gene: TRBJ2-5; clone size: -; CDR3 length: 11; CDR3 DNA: TGCAGTGCTAAAAGGGGAGGGACCCAGTACTTC; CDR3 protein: CSAKRGGTQYF
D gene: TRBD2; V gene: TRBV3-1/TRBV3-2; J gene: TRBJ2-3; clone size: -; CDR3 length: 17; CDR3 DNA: TGTGCCAGCAGCCCGATGACTAGCGGGGGGGCCGTGAATACGCAGTATTTT; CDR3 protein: CASSPMTSGGAVNTQYF
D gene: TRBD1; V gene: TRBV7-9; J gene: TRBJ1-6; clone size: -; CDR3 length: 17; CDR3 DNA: TGTGCCAGCAGCCCCTCCATTCCACCGGGACAGGGGTCACCCCTCCACTTT; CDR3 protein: CASSPSIPPGQGSPLHF
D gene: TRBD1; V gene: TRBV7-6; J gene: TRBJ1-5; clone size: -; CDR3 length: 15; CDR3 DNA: TGTGCCAGCAGCCAGGGACAGGGGGCAGGGCAGCCCCAGCATTTT; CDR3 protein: CASSQGQGAGQPQHF
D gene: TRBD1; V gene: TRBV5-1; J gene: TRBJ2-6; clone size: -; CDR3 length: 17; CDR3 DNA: TGCGCCAGCAGCCAAGACAGGGGATTGGGAGGGGCCAACGTCCTGACTTTC; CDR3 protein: CASSQDRGLGGANVLTF
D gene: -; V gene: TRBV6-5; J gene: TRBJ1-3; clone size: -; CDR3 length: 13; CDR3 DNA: TGTGCCACCGCGGAGAGCTCTGGAAACACCATATATTTT; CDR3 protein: CATAESSGNTIYF
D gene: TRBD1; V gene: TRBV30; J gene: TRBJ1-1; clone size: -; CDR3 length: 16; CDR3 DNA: TGTGCCTGGAGGTCGTCGGACAGGGCCATCTCCACTGAAGCTTTCTTT; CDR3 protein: CAWRSSDRAISTEAFF
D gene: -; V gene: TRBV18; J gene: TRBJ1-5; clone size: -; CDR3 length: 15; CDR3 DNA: TGTGCCAGCTCACCAATCGGGGGGGTCGTGGAGCCCCAGCATTTT; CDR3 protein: CASSPIGGVVEPQHF
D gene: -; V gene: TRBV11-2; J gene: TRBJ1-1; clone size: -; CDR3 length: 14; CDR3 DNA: TGTGCCAGCAGCTACAGGAACATGAACACTGAAGCTTTCTTT; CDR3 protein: CASSYRNMNTEAFF
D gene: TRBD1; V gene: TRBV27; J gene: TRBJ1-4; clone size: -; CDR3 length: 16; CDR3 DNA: TGTGCCAGCAGGGGTACAGGGGGCAAGAGGTGGGAAAAACTGTTTTTT; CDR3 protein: CASRGTGGKRWEKLFF
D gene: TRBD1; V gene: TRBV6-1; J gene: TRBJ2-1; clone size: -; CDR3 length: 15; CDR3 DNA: TGTGCCAGCAGTGAACAAAGTCGGACAGGGGGTGAGCAGTTCTTC; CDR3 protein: CASSEQSRTGGEQFF
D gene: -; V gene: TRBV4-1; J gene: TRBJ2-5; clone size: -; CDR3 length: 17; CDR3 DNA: TGCGCCAGCAGCCAAGATCAGTCGGCGGGGGCGGCGGAGACCCAGTACTTC; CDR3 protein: CASSQDQSAGAAETQYF
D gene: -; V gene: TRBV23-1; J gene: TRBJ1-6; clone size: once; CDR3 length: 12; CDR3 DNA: TGCGCCAGCAGTCAATGTCCCTCTCTCCTCCACTTT; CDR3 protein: CASSQCPSLLHF
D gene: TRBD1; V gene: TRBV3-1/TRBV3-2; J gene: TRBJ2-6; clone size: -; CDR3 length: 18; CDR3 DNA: TGTGCCAGCAGCCAAGGGACAGGGGGCGCCACAGGGGCCAACGTCCTGACTTTC; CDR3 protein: CASSQGTGGATGANVLTF
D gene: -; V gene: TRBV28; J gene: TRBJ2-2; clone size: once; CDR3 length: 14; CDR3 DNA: TGTGCCAGCATAAGGGGAGGAGGCACCGGGGAGCTGTTTTTT; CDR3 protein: CASIRGGGTGELFF
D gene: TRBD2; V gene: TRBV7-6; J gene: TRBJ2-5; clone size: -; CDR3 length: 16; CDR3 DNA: TGTGCCAGCAGCTTAGGGGGCGGGGGACTGCAAGAGACCCAGTACTTC; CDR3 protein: CASSLGGGGLQETQYF
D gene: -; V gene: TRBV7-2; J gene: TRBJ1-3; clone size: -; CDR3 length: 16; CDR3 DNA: TGTGCCAGCAGCTTAACCCCCCAGGGATCTGGAAACACCATATATTTT; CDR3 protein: CASSLTPQGSGNTIYF
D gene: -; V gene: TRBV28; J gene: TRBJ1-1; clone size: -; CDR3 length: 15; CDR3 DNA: TGTGCCAGCAGTTTATGGGCCCGGCGGGACACTGAAGCTTTCTTT; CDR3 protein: CASSLWARRDTEAFF
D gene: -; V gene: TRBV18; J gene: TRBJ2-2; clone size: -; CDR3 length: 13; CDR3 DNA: TGTGCCAGCTCACCCAGGGAAACCGGGGAGCTGTTTTTT; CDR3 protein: CASSPRETGELFF
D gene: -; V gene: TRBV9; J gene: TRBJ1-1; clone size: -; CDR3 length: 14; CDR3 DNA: TGTGCCAGCAGTGGCAGGGAAGGCTACACTGAAGCTTTCTTT; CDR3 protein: CASSGREGYTEAFF
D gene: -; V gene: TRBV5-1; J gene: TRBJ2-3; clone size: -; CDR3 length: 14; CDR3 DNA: TGCGCCAGCAGCTCGGAACAGGGCACAGATACGCAGTATTTT; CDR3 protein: CASSSEQGTDTQYF
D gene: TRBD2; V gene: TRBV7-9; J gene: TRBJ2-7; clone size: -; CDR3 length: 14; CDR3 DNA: TGTGCCAGCAGCTTAAGCGGGGGGTCCCACGAGCAGTACTTC; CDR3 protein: CASSLSGGSHEQYF
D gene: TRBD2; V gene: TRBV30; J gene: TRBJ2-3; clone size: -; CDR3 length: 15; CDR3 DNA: TGTGCCTGGACTGGACTAGCGGGGGCCACAGATACGCAGTATTTT; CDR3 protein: CAWTGLAGATDTQYF
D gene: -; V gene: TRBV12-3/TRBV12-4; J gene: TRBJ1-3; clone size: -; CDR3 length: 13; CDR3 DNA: TGTGCCAGCGAGCGCAACTCTGGAAACACCATATATTTT; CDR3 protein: CASERNSGNTIYF
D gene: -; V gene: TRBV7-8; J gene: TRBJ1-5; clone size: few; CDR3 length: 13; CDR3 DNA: TGTGCCAGCAGTCTCGACACTAATCAGCCCCAGCATTTT; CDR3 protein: CASSLDTNQPQHF
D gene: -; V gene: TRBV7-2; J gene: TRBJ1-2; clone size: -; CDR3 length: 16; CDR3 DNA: TGTGCCAGCAGTCTACCCTCGGGAGGGGGAGGCTATGGCTACACCTTC; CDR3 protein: CASSLPSGGGGYGYTF